These 15 T cell receptor beta chains share one sample of origin, sequenced in a study of CD8+ T cells in alopecia areata. Treatment of the sample: oral pan-JAK inhibitor, 5-10 mg twice daily. The authors extracted RNA and reverse transcribed it into cDNA as the sequencing template. Clones were sequenced by immunoSEQ multiplex PCR, and TCRdb holds only the in-frame ones, with some missing. Counted here are about 190,000 clones, around three fifths occurring once; the ten biggest clones make up over 0.9%. Sequences were derived from CD4+ T cells sorted from blood, sampled at week 24, from a patient treated with tofacitinib. Receptors originate from a human donor with alopecia areata.

The chain employs TRBV27 and TRBJ1-1; D gene ambiguous. From germline, CDR1 is MNHEY and CDR2 SMNVEV (reference sequence). Trimming took off 2 bases at V and 5 bases at J, with 12 bases between the two ends. CDR3 size: 14 residues. The CDR3 loop reads CASSLRLGGTEAFF. The CDR3 DNA is TGTGCCAGCAGTTTAAGGTTGGGAGGGACTGAAGCTTTCTTT.

The chain couples TRBV15 to TRBJ2-7; no firm D call. Trimming cost V 0 bases and J 2 bases, with 11 bases left between them. The CDR3 consists of 15 residues. The germline gives CDR1 LNHNV, CDR2 YYDKDF (reference sequence). The CDR3 bases are TGTGCCACCAGCAGAGACCTCGAGATCACCTACGAGCAGTACTTC. Protein sequence: CATSRDLEITYEQYF. The full variable domain, with the rest looked up from reference TRBV15 and TRBJ2-7, is DAMVIQNPRYQVTQFGKPVTLSCSQTLNHNVMYWYQQKSSQAPKLLFHYYDKDFNNEADTPDNFQSRRPNTSFCFLDIRSPGLGDTAMYLCATSRDLEITYEQYFGPGTRLTVT.

This clone was detected a few times. The gene calls are TRBV29-1 and TRBJ1-2; TRBD1 matches at 7 bases. Germline CDR1 reads SQVTM; CDR2 reads ANQGSEA. The CDR3 loop spans 11 amino acids. With 6 bases clipped from V and 6 bases from J, the junction kept 4 bases outside the gene matches. The CDR3 DNA sequence: TGCAGCGTCCCGACAGGGAATGGCTACACCTTC. Protein product: CSVPTGNGYTF.

In its sample, this clone was seen once. V gene TRBV29-1 combines with J gene TRBJ2-1, with TRBD2 as a possible D gene (6 bases). Germline lookup yields CDR1 SQVTM and CDR2 ANQGSEA. The CDR3 is 15 residues long. V was cut by 4 bases and J by 7 bases, with 20 bases left in between. The CDR3 sequence is CSVAGTRKGENEQFF. In DNA, the CDR3 is TGCAGCGTTGCCGGGACTCGAAAAGGGGAGAATGAGCAGTTCTTC.

The chain uses TRBV25-1 and TRBJ1-2; TRBD1 might be the D (5 bases). CDR1 and CDR2 from the germline V gene are MGHDK and SYGVNS. This CDR3 is 13 amino acids long. Trimming removed 5 bases at V and 6 bases at J, with 13 bases between. CDR3 coding DNA: TGTGCCAGCAGTCCTCCGGGACTGAATGGCTACACCTTC. Its translation is CASSPPGLNGYTF.

This clone appeared a few times. This chain links TRBV28 with TRBJ2-2, with D perhaps matching TRBD2 (5 bases). The V end lost 8 bases, the J end lost 2 bases, and 15 bases lay between the germline ends. The germline gives CDR1 MDHEN, CDR2 SYDVKM. The CDR3 has 15 residues. This chain's CDR3 is CASQPTGFNTGELFF. CDR3 bases: TGTGCCAGCCAACCCACGGGATTTAACACCGGGGAGCTGTTTTTT. Drawing the rest from reference TRBV28 and TRBJ2-2, the complete variable domain is DVKVTQSSRYLVKRTGEKVFLECVQDMDHENMFWYRQDPGLGLRLIYFSYDVKMKEKGDIPEGYSVSREKKERFSLILESASTNQTSMYLCASQPTGFNTGELFFGEGSRLTVL.

The chain has TRBV6-1 and TRBJ1-1, with a weak D call TRBD1 (5 bases). Trimming pared 7 bases from V and 7 bases from J, leaving 16 bases between. This CDR3 is 13 amino acids long. Germline CDR1 is MNHNS and CDR2 is SASEGT. The CDR3 sequence is CASILSPGLEAFF. The CDR3 DNA reads TGTGCCAGCATTCTGTCACCGGGACTTGAAGCTTTCTTT.

The genes are TRBV30 and TRBJ1-6; no reliable D call. Germline CDR1 is GTSNPN and CDR2 is SVGIG (reference sequence). The germline V and J ends were trimmed by 8 bases and 8 bases, with 16 bases remaining between them. The CDR3 is 13 residues long. The chain's CDR3 is CASAGRSDSPLHF. For the CDR3, the DNA is TGTGCCAGCGCGGGCCGATCGGATTCACCCCTCCACTTT.

J is TRBJ2-5 and V is TRBV30, with a possible D match to TRBD1 (6 bases). The V end lost 2 bases, the J end lost 1 base, and 11 bases lay between the germline ends. The CDR3 consists of 14 residues. The germline V gene has CDR1 GTSNPN and CDR2 SVGIG (reference sequence). CDR3 DNA sequence: TGTGCCTGGAGTCCAGGGACAACCCAAGAGACCCAGTACTTC. Protein product: CAWSPGTTQETQYF.

This clone was counted once. The chain combines TRBV4-1 with TRBJ2-3; D is uncertain. The germline V and J ends were trimmed by 6 bases and 0 bases, with 7 bases remaining between them. The CDR3 extends over 13 amino acids. Germline values: CDR1 MGHRA, CDR2 YSYEKL. CDR3 sequence reads: CASSHPSTDTQYF. CDR3 DNA sequence: TGCGCCAGCAGTCACCCTAGCACAGATACGCAGTATTTT.

V usage is TRBV29-1 and J usage is TRBJ2-1; D remains unclear. Germline CDR1 SQVTM, CDR2 ANQGSEA. V was shortened by 4 bases and J by 3 bases, with 4 bases between the two germline ends. The CDR3 has 11 residues. In DNA, the CDR3 is TGCAGCGTTGTCCTCTACAATGAGCAGTTCTTC. This sequence encodes CSVVLYNEQFF.

Turning to this clone: Other DNA variants within this sample encode the same CDR3. V and J are TRBV30 and TRBJ1-2; D is unclear. Looked up from germline, CDR1 is GTSNPN and CDR2 is SVGIG (reference sequence). The CDR3 consists of 12 residues. V was trimmed by 2 bases and J by 5 bases, leaving 9 bases between them. The CDR3 spells CAWSSTVYGYTF. The CDR3 DNA follows: TGTGCCTGGAGTTCGACTGTATATGGCTACACCTTC.

The chain has TRBV10-3 and TRBJ2-7; TRBD2 agrees at 9 bases. CDR3 length: 15 amino acids. The V segment lost 7 bases and the J segment 0 bases; nucleotides outside the gene matches: 7. CDR1 is ENHRY, CDR2 SYGVKD, per germline. CDR3 region: CAIKSQRGDSYEQYF. CDR3 coding DNA: TGTGCCATCAAATCGCAGCGGGGGGACTCCTACGAGCAGTACTTC.

The chain combines TRBV12-5 with TRBJ2-7, with D possibly matching TRBD2 (6 bases). The V and J ends lost 1 base and 2 bases respectively, with 21 bases between them. CDR1 and CDR2 from the germline V gene are LGHNT and FRNRAP. This CDR3 is built from 18 residues. The CDR3 is CASGLAMGTYQGPYEQYF. The CDR3 bases are TGTGCTAGTGGTTTGGCGATGGGGACTTACCAGGGACCCTACGAGCAGTACTTC.

This clone was counted a single time. This chain joins TRBV5-1 and TRBJ2-3; D could derive from TRBD1 or TRBD2 (6 bases each). The V gene's germline CDR1 is SGHRS and CDR2 YFSETQ. The CDR3 spans 16 residues. Between the trimmed V and J ends, which lost 3 bases and 2 bases, there was a span of 16 bases. The CDR3 here is CASSYTPQGLTDTQYF. CDR3 nucleotide sequence: TGCGCCAGCAGCTACACTCCACAGGGACTCACAGATACGCAGTATTTT.